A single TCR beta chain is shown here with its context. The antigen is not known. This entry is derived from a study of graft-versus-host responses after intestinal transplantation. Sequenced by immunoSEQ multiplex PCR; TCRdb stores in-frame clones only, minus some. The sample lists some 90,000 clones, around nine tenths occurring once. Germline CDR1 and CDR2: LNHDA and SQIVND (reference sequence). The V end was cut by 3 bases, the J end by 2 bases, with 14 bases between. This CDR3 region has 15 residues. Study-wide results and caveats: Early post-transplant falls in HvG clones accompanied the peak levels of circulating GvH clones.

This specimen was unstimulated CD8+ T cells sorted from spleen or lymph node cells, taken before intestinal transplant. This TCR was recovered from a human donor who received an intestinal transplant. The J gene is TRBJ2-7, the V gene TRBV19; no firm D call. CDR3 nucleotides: TGTGCCAGTAGTATCGTATTTGAAGCCCCCTACGAGCAGTACTTC. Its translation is CASSIVFEAPYEQYF.